The next 16 T cell receptor beta chains were all read from a single sample in a study of blood T cell repertoires in COVID-19. Clones were read by immunoSEQ multiplex PCR, and TCRdb kept only the in-frame ones, dropping some. The data contain a few hundred thousand clones, around nine tenths of them singletons. Sample: PBMCs or T cells enriched from blood (not recorded which). The receptors were sampled from a woman in her fifties or sixties who had recovered from COVID-19.

The J gene is TRBJ1-2, the V gene TRBV5-6; D might be TRBD1 (6 bases). This CDR3 has 18 residues. V was trimmed by 4 bases and J by 5 bases, leaving 27 bases between them. Germline CDR1 reads SGHDT; CDR2 reads YYEEEE. The CDR3 loop is CASSGKGQGPVEWYGYTF. The CDR3, as DNA: TGTGCCAGCAGCGGGAAGGGTCAGGGGCCTGTGGAATGGTATGGCTACACCTTC.

CDR3 coding DNA: TGTGCCAGCACTACCGGTGTCAATGAGCAGTTCTTC. It yields the protein CASTTGVNEQFF. The chain is built from TRBV2 and TRBJ2-1; D uncertain. The CDR3 spans 12 residues. Germline V gene data show CDR1 as SNHLY and CDR2 as FYNNEI. Trimming left V 7 bases short and J 6 bases short, with 10 bases between.

The J gene is TRBJ1-2, the V gene TRBV30; 7 bases agree with TRBD1. The trim removed 5 bases at V and 5 bases at J, leaving 8 bases unmatched. The CDR3 covers 13 residues. Germline values: CDR1 GTSNPN, CDR2 SVGIG (reference sequence). Here the CDR3 DNA reads TGTGCCTGGGGGGGTAGGGGGCGATATGGCTACACCTTC. This gives the protein CAWGGRGRYGYTF.

The rearrangement joins TRBV7-3 to TRBJ2-7; weak D call: TRBD1 (5 bases). CDR3 length: 16 residues. V was trimmed by 7 bases and J by 1 base, leaving 20 bases between them. CDR1 is SGHTA and CDR2 is FQGTGA in the germline V gene. CDR3 amino acids: CASTQRWGQQSYEQYF. CDR3 DNA sequence: TGTGCCAGCACCCAGAGGTGGGGCCAGCAATCCTACGAGCAGTACTTC.

The J gene is TRBJ1-1, the V gene TRBV19; 7 bases align to TRBD1. The CDR3 has 17 amino acids. The junction had 15 bases not matched to a gene; V was cut back by 5 bases and J by 3 bases. Germline CDR1 LNHDA, CDR2 SQIVND (reference sequence). Here the CDR3 reads CASSPRDRGPRDTEAFF. CDR3 bases: TGTGCCAGTAGTCCGCGCGATAGGGGGCCCCGGGACACTGAAGCTTTCTTT.

V is TRBV19 and J is TRBJ1-2; TRBD1 is a possible D gene (6 bases). Between the trimmed V and J ends, which lost 5 bases and 7 bases, there was a span of 11 bases. Germline assignment: CDR1 LNHDA and CDR2 SQIVND (reference sequence). The CDR3 sequence is 12 residues long. CDR3 DNA: TGTGCCAGTAGTTTGGGGACATTTGGCTACACCTTC. It codes for CASSLGTFGYTF.

J is TRBJ1-6 and V is TRBV7-2, with D hard to call. The CDR3 covers 16 residues. Looked up from germline, CDR1 is SGHTA and CDR2 is FQGNSA. Trimming cost V 1 base and J 14 bases, with 21 bases left between them. In DNA form, the CDR3 reads TGTGCCAGCAGCTTAGTACCCATCGTCAGTTCTTTAACCCTCCACTTT. This encodes CASSLVPIVSSLTLHF. Together with reference TRBV7-2 and TRBJ1-6, the CDR3 gives the full variable domain: GAGVSQSPSNKVTEKGKDVELRCDPISGHTALYWYRQSLGQGLEFLIYFQGNSAPDKSGLPSDRFSAERTGGSVSTLTIQRTQQEDSAVYLCASSLVPIVSSLTLHFGNGTRLTVT.

The chain joins TRBV5-1 to TRBJ1-2, with D maybe TRBD1 (5 bases). In germline, CDR1 is SGHRS, CDR2 YFSETQ. With 4 bases removed from V and 0 bases from J, the gap between germline ends came to 10 bases. This CDR3 contains 14 residues. CDR3 region: CASSPTAANYGYTF. In DNA form, the CDR3 reads TGCGCCAGCAGCCCGACAGCAGCTAACTATGGCTACACCTTC. Together with reference TRBV5-1 and TRBJ1-2, the CDR3 gives the full variable domain: KAGVTQTPRYLIKTRGQQVTLSCSPISGHRSVSWYQQTPGQGLQFLFEYFSETQRNKGNFPGRFSGRQFSNSRSEMNVSTLELGDSALYLCASSPTAANYGYTFGSGTRLTVV.

This rearrangement joins TRBV2 to TRBJ1-5; 7 nucleotides line up with TRBD1. This CDR3 contains 15 residues. The V and J ends lost 7 bases and 7 bases, in that order; junction bases with no gene match: 13. Germline values: CDR1 SNHLY, CDR2 FYNNEI. CDR3 residues: CASKGQNGALQPQHF. The DNA of the CDR3 is TGTGCCAGCAAGGGACAGAACGGGGCCCTCCAGCCCCAGCATTTT.

The chain links TRBV3-1 (or the pseudogene TRBV3-2) to TRBJ1-6; no clear D gene. Germline values: CDR1 LGHDT, CDR2 YNNKEL (reference sequence). The CDR3 sequence is 16 residues long. V was shortened by 2 bases and J by 7 bases, with 15 bases between the two germline ends. Here the CDR3 reads CASSQIVRGGNSPLHF. In DNA form, the CDR3 reads TGTGCCAGCAGCCAAATAGTTCGGGGAGGAAATTCACCCCTCCACTTT.

This clone was counted once. The CDR3, as DNA: TGTGCCAGCAGCCTCAAGGGAGGCACTGGAAACACCATATATTTT. Residues: CASSLKGGTGNTIYF. The chain has TRBV7-2 and TRBJ1-3; unclear D gene. The germline CDR1 and CDR2 sequences are SGHTA and FQGNSA. V was pared by 5 bases and J by 2 bases, with 13 bases between. This CDR3 spans 15 amino acids.

This sequence joins TRBV7-9 and TRBJ2-1, with 11 positions matching TRBD2. CDR1 is SEHNR, CDR2 FQNEAQ, per germline (reference sequence). Losses at the gene ends were 5 bases for V and 7 bases for J; bases not matched to a gene: 7. This CDR3 comprises 15 residues. The CDR3, as DNA: TGTGCCAGCAGCCTTAGCGGGGGGGCTGGGAATGAGCAGTTCTTC. Translation gives CASSLSGGAGNEQFF.

The chain joins TRBV7-2 to TRBJ2-2; D ambiguous. The CDR3 is 15 residues long. Germline V gene data show CDR1 as SGHTA and CDR2 as FQGNSA. V lost 1 base and J 6 bases, leaving 12 bases between the germline ends. Here the CDR3 reads CASSLVLGSSGELFF. CDR3 nucleotides: TGTGCCAGCAGCTTAGTTCTAGGTTCTTCCGGGGAGCTGTTTTTT.

This clone was recorded once. V and J are TRBV6-1 and TRBJ1-4; the match to TRBD1 covers 8 bases. Trimming removed 3 bases from V and 8 bases from J; junction bases left unmatched: 5. Germline CDR1 reads MNHNS; CDR2 reads SASEGT. The length of the CDR3 is 14 residues. The CDR3 loop is CASSERQGREKLFF. As DNA, the CDR3 is TGTGCCAGCAGTGAGAGACAGGGGCGGGAAAAACTGTTTTTT.

The chain uses TRBV5-6 and TRBJ1-1; D is unresolved. CDR3 length: 16 residues. V gave up 2 bases and J gave up 0 bases, with 14 bases separating them. Germline-derived CDR1 and CDR2 are SGHDT and YYEEEE. CDR3 nucleotides: TGTGCCAGCAGCTTAGGCCCGTCGACTTTGAACACTGAAGCTTTCTTT. It yields the protein CASSLGPSTLNTEAFF.

This sequence joins TRBV3-1 (or the pseudogene TRBV3-2) and TRBJ1-2; 7 bases are a match to TRBD1. After removal of 8 bases from V and 6 bases from J, the junction contained 9 bases not matched to a gene. The germline V gene has CDR1 LGHDT and CDR2 YNNKEL (reference sequence). The CDR3 extends over 13 amino acids. Here the CDR3 reads CASGQADRHGYTF. CDR3 bases: TGTGCCAGCGGACAGGCCGATCGCCATGGCTACACCTTC.